Included here is one T cell receptor (beta chain) sequence, with context. The sample is drawn from a study of T cell changes during pregnancy in multiple sclerosis. Assay: immunoSEQ multiplex PCR; the TCRdb copy retains only in-frame clones and omits some. The data show approximately 120,000 clones, roughly 95% seen once. This TCR was sampled from a female donor with multiple sclerosis, enrolled in a pregnancy study. The sample consisted of peripheral blood, taken after pregnancy.

CDR3: CASSGSGVFYGYTF. The CDR3 region has the DNA TGTGCCAGCAGTGGATCCGGGGTTTTCTATGGCTACACCTTC. V and J are TRBV6-1 and TRBJ1-2; D unclear. Trimming left V 4 bases short and J 4 bases short, with 13 bases between. CDR1 is MNHNS and CDR2 is SASEGT in the germline V gene. The CDR3 has 14 amino acids.